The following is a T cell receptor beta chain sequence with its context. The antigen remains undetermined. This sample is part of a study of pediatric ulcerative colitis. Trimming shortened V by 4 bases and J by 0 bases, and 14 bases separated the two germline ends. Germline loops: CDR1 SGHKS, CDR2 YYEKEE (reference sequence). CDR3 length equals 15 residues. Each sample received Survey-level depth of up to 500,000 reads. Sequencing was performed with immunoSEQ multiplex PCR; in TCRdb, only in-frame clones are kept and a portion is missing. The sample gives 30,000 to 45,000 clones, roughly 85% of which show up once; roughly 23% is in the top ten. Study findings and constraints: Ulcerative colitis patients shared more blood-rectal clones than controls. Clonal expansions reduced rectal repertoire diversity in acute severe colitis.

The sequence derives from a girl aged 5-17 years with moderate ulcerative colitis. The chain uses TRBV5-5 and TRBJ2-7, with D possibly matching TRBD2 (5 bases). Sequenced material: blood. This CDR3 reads CASSPDFGSSYEQYF. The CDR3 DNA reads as TGTGCCAGCAGCCCGGACTTTGGGAGCTCCTACGAGCAGTACTTC. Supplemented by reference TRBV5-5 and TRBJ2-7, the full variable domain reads DAGVTQSPTHLIKTRGQQVTLRCSPISGHKSVSWYQQVLGQGPQFIFQYYEKEERGRGNFPDRFSARQFPNYSSELNVNALLLGDSALYLCASSPDFGSSYEQYFGPGTRLTVT.